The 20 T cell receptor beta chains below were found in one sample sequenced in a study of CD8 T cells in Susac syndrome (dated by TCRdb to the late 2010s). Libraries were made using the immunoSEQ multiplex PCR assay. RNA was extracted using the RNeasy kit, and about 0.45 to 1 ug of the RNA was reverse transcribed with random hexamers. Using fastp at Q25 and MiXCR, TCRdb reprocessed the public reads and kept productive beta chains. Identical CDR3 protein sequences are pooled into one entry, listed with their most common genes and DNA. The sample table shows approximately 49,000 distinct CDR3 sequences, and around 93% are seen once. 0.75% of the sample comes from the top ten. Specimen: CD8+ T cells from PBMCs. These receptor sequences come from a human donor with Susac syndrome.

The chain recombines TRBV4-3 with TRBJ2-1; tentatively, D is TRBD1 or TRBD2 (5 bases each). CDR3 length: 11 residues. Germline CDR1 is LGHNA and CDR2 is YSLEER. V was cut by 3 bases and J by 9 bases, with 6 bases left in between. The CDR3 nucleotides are TGCGCCAGCAGCCAGGGGGTTGAGCAGTTCTTC. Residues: CASSQGVEQFF.

CDR3 region: CASSKGRTQYF. In nucleotides, the CDR3 is TGTGCCAGCAGTAAGGGTAGGACCCAGTACTTC. V and J are TRBV27 and TRBJ2-5; no clear D. V lost 5 bases and J lost 7, with 8 bases in between. There are 11 residues in the CDR3. The germline gives CDR1 MNHEY, CDR2 SMNVEV (reference sequence).

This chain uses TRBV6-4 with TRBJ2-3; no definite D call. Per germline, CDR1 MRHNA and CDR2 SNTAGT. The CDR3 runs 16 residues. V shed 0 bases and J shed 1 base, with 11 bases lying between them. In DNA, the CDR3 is TGTGCCAGCAGTGACTCGAATGGTGGGGGCACAGATACGCAGTATTTT. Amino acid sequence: CASSDSNGGGTDTQYF.

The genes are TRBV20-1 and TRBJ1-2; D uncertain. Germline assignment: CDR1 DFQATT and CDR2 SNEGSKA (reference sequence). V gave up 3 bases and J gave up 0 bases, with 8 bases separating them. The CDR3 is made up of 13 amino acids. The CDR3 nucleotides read TGCAGTGCTAGGGCGGATGCTAACTATGGCTACACCTTC. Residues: CSARADANYGYTF.

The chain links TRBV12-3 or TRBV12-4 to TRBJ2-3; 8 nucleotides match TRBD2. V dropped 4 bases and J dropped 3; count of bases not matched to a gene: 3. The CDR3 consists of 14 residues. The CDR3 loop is CASSSGTRTDTQYF. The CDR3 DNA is TGTGCCAGCAGTTCCGGGACTAGGACAGATACGCAGTATTTT.

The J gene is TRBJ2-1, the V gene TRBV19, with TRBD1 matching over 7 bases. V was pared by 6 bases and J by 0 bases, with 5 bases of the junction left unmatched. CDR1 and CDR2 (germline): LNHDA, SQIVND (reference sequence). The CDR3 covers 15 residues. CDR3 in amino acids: CASSWTGGSYNEQFF. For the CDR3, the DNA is TGTGCCAGTAGCTGGACAGGTGGCTCCTACAATGAGCAGTTCTTC.

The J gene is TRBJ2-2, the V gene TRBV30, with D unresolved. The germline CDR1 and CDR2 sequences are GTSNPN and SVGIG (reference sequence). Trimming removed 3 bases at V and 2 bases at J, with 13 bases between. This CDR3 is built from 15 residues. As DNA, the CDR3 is TGTGCCTGGAGGAGCCGCTTCTCAAACACCGGGGAGCTGTTTTTT. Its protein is CAWRSRFSNTGELFF.

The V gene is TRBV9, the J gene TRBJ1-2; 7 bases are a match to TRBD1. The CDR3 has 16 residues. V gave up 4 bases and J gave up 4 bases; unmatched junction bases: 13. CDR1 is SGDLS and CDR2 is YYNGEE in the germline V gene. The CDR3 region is CASSFQDRELGYGYTF. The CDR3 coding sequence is TGTGCCAGCAGCTTCCAAGACAGGGAATTGGGCTATGGCTACACCTTC.

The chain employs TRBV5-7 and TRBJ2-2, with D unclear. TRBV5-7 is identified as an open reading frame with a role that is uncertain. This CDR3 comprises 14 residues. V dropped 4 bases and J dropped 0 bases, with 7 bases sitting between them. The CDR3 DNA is TGTGCCAGCAGCCTAGATACGAACACCGGGGAGCTGTTTTTT. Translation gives CASSLDTNTGELFF.

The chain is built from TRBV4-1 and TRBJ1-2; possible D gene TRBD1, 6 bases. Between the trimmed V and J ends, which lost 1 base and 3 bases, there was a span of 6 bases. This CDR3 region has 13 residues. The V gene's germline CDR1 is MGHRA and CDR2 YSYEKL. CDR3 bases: TGCGCCAGCAGCCAAGCAGGGGACTATGGCTACACCTTC. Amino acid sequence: CASSQAGDYGYTF.

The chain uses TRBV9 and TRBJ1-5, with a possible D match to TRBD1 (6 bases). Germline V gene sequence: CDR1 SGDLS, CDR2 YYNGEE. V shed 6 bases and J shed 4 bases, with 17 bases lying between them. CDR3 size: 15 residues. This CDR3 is CASNREGGSNQPQHF. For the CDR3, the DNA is TGTGCCAGCAACAGGGAGGGAGGATCAAATCAGCCCCAGCATTTT.

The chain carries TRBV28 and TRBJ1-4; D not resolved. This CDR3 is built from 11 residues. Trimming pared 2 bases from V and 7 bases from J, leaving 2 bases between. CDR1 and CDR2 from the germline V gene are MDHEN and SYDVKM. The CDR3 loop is CASSLIEKLFF. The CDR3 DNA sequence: TGTGCCAGCAGTTTAATTGAAAAACTGTTTTTT.

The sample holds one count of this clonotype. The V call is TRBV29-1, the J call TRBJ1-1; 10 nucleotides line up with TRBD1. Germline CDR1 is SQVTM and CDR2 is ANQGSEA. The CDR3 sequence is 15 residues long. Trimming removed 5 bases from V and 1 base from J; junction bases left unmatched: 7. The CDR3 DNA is TGCAGCGTTCGTTGGGACAGGGGCGGGAACACTGAAGCTTTCTTT. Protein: CSVRWDRGGNTEAFF.

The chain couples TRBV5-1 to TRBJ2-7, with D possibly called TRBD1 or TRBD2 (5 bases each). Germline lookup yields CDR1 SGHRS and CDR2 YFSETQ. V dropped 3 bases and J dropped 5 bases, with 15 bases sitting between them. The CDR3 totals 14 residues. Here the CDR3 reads CASSWQGGSNEQYF. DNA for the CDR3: TGCGCCAGCAGCTGGCAGGGTGGGAGCAACGAGCAGTACTTC.

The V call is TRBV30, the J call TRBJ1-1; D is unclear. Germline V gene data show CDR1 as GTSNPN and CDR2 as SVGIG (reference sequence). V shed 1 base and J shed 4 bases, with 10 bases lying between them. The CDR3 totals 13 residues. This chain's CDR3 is CAWSEGSPTEAFF. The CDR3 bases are TGTGCCTGGAGTGAAGGGAGCCCCACTGAAGCTTTCTTT.

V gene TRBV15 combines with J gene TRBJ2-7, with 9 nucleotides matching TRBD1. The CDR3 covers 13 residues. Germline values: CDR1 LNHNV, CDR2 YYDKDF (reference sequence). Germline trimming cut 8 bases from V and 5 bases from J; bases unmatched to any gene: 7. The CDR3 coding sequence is TGTGCCACCGGGGACAGGGTGAACCACGAGCAGTACTTC. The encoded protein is CATGDRVNHEQYF.

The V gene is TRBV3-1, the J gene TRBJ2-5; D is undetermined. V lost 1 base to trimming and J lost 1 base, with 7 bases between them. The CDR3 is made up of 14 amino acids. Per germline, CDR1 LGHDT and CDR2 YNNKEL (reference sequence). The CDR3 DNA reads TGTGCCAGCAGCCAAGTTGAGGTCCAAGAGACCCAGTACTTC. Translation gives CASSQVEVQETQYF.

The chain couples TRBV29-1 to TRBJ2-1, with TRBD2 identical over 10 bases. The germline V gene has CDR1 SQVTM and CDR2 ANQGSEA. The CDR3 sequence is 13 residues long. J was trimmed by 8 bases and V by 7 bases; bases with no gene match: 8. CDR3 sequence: CSAVAGGMDEQFF. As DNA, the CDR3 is TGCAGCGCTGTAGCGGGGGGTATGGATGAGCAGTTCTTC.

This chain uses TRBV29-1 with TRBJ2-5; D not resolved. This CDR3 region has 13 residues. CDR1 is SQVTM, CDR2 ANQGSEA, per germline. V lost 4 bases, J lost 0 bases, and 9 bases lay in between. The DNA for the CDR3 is TGCAGCGTTGTCTGGACGAACCAAGAGACCCAGTACTTC. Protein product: CSVVWTNQETQYF. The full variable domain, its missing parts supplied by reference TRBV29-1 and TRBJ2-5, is SAVISQKPSRDICQRGTSLTIQCQVDSQVTMMFWYRQQPGQSLTLIATANQGSEATYESGFVIDKFPISRPNLTFSTLTVSNMSPEDSSIYLCSVVWTNQETQYFGPGTRLLVL.

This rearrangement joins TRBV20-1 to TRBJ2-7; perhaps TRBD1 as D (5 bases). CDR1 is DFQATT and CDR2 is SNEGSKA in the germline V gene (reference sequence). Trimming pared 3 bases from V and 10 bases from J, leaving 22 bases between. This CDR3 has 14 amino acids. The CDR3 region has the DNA TGCAGTGCTAGTCCCCTACTTGGCTCGACAGTACAGTACTTC. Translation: CSASPLLGSTVQYF.